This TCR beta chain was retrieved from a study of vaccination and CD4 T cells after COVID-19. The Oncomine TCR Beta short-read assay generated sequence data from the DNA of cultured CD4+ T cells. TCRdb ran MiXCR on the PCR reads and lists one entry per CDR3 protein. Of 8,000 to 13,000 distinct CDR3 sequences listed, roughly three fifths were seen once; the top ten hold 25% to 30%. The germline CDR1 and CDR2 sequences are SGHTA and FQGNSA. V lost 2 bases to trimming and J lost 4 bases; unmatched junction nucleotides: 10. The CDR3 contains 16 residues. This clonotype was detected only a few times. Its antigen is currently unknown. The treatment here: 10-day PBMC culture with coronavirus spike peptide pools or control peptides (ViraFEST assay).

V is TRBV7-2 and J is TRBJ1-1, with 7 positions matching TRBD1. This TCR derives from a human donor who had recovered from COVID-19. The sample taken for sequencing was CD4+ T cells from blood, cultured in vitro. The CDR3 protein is CASSLWRGGGGTEAFF. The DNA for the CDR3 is TGTGCCAGCAGCTTATGGCGAGGGGGCGGAGGCACTGAAGCTTTCTTT.